The following is a T cell receptor (beta chain) sequence with its context. This sample was included in a study of blood T cell repertoires in COVID-19. Study-wide context: T cells, B-cell-depleted T cells, or PBMCs provided the cDNA or gDNA that served as material.

Participants, roughly 18 to 90 years old, spanned about 26 US areas. Up to 2 weeks before entering the study, exposed participants had met a COVID-19 case. With 6 bases clipped from V and 8 bases from J, the junction kept 9 bases outside the gene matches. Looked up from germline, CDR1 is SGHDT and CDR2 is YYEEEE. The CDR3 sequence is 14 residues long. Original analysis: Reference gene primer amplification yielded estimated nucleated cell counts. The repertoire was sequenced with immunoSEQ multiplex PCR; TCRdb's copy has only in-frame clones and lacks some. V and J calls and clone size are given by that table; D and trimming were obtained from the DNA. The sample yields hundreds of thousands of clones, around 83% seen once.

The V and J genes are TRBV5-6 and TRBJ2-1, with 9 positions matching TRBD2. The clonotype originates from a man aged 35-49 years who had been exposed to COVID-19. The sequencing input was PBMCs or T cells enriched from blood (not recorded which). This CDR3 is CASKIVAGVYEQFF. Written as DNA, the CDR3 is TGTGCCAGCAAGATAGTAGCGGGAGTATATGAGCAGTTCTTC.